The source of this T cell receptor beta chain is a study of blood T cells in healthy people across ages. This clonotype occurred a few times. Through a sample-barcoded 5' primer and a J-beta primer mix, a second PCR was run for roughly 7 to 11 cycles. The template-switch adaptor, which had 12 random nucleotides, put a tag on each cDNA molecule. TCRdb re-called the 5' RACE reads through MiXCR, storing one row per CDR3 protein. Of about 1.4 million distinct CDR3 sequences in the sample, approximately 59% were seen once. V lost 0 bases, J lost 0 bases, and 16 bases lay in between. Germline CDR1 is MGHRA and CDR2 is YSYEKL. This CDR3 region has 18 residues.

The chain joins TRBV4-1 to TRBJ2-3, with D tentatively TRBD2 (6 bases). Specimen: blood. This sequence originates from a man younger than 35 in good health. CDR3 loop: CASSQDPLLAPSTDTQYF. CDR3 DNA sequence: TGCGCCAGCAGCCAAGATCCTTTGCTAGCGCCGAGCACAGATACGCAGTATTTT.